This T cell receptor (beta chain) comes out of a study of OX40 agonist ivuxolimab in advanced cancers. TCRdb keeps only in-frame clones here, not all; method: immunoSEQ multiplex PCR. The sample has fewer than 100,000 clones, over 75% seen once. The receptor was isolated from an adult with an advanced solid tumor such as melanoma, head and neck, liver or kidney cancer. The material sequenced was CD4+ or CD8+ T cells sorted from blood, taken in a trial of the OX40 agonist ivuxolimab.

CDR3 loop: CSVQGVGGPYEQYF. CDR3 nucleotide sequence: TGCAGCGTCCAGGGAGTGGGAGGGCCCTACGAGCAGTACTTC. This chain joins TRBV29-1 and TRBJ2-7; 7 bases match TRBD2. J lost 2 bases, V lost 6 bases, and 10 bases had no gene match. The germline V gene has CDR1 SQVTM and CDR2 ANQGSEA. CDR3 length: 14 amino acids.